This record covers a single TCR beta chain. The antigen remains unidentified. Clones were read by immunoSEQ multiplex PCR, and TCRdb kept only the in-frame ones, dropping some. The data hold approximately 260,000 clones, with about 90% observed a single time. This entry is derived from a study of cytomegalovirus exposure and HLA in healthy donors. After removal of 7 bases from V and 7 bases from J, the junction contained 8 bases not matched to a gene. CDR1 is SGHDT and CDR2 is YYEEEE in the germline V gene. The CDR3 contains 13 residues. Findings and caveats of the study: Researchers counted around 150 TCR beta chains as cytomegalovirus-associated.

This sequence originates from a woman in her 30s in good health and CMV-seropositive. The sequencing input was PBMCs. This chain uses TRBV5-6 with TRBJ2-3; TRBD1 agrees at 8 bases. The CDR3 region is CASHRGDAYTQYF. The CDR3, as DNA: TGTGCCAGCCACAGGGGGGACGCGTATACGCAGTATTTT.